A selection of T cell receptor beta chains follows, all from one sample in a study of cytomegalovirus exposure and HLA in healthy donors. Some clones are missing from TCRdb's copy, which holds only in-frame ones; the method was immunoSEQ multiplex PCR. Among some 160,000 clones, approximately 82% were seen once, and the ten largest hold 7% to 9%. The sequenced sample consisted of PBMCs. These receptors were collected from a male donor in good health and CMV-seropositive. The CDR3 runs from the conserved cysteine through the conserved F or W. D genes are given only for firm matches. Where a row states a size, it is once, few, many or the class of an expanded clone; other rows omit it.

j_call d_call v_call clone_size cdr3_aa cdr3_nt
TRBJ1-1 TRBD1 TRBV5-4 NA CASSLGTAPRNTEAFF TGTGCCAGCAGCCTTGGGACAGCTCCGAGGAACACTGAAGCTTTCTTT
TRBJ2-3 NA TRBV5-1 few CASSIDGLLGDTQYF TGCGCCAGCAGCATTGATGGACTGCTTGGAGATACGCAGTATTTT
TRBJ1-5 NA TRBV6-1 NA CASSELSLMPPQHF TGTGCCAGCAGTGAACTTTCCCTAATGCCTCCCCAGCATTTT
TRBJ2-5 NA TRBV23-1 NA CASSPGVTGWSLETQYF TGCGCCAGCAGTCCAGGGGTCACAGGGTGGAGTCTTGAGACCCAGTACTTC
TRBJ2-2 TRBD1 TRBV11-3 NA CASSLGQGAGTGELFF TGTGCCAGCAGCTTAGGACAGGGGGCTGGTACCGGGGAGCTGTTTTTT
TRBJ2-7 NA TRBV6-5 NA CASSYQSGTHIYEQYF TGTGCCAGCAGTTACCAATCCGGGACTCATATTTACGAGCAGTACTTC
TRBJ1-6 NA TRBV5-1 NA CASSLDRDNSPLHF TGCGCCAGCAGCTTGGACAGAGATAATTCACCCCTCCACTTT
TRBJ2-7 NA TRBV27 NA CASSLHPQAYEQYF TGTGCCAGCAGTTTACATCCCCAGGCTTACGAGCAGTACTTC
TRBJ1-1 NA TRBV5-8 NA CASSFFRGVNTEAFF TGTGCCAGCAGCTTCTTCAGGGGCGTGAACACTGAAGCTTTCTTT
TRBJ1-6 TRBD1 TRBV30 once CAWALSGGRNSPLHF TGTGCCTGGGCCTTATCAGGGGGCAGAAATTCACCCCTCCACTTT
TRBJ2-2 NA TRBV27 NA CASTQSVAGGELFF TGTGCCAGCACCCAAAGCGTAGCTGGCGGGGAGCTGTTTTTT
TRBJ2-1 NA TRBV6-5 NA CASSYSSGHEQFF TGTGCCAGCAGTTACTCGTCCGGTCATGAGCAGTTCTTC
TRBJ2-5 TRBD2 TRBV7-8 NA CASSPRLAGGMETQYF TGTGCCAGCAGCCCAAGACTAGCGGGAGGAATGGAGACCCAGTACTTC
TRBJ1-1 TRBD1 TRBV7-9 NA CASSWTGPAFF TGTGCCAGCAGCTGGACAGGGCCAGCTTTCTTT
TRBJ2-5 TRBD1 TRBV30 NA CAWSRDRQETQYF TGTGCCTGGAGTAGGGACAGGCAAGAGACCCAGTACTTC
TRBJ2-2 TRBD2 TRBV2 NA CASSRKRGTGELFF TGTGCCAGCAGTAGAAAGCGGGGCACCGGGGAGCTGTTTTTT
TRBJ2-2 NA TRBV25-1 NA CASSEVRRGNTGELFF TGTGCCAGCAGTGAAGTGAGGCGGGGTAACACCGGGGAGCTGTTTTTT
TRBJ1-1 NA TRBV6-1 NA CASSETRANTEAFF TGTGCCAGCAGTGAAACGAGAGCGAACACTGAAGCTTTCTTT
TRBJ1-1 TRBD1 TRBV4-1 NA CASSPQPTGQTEAFF TGCGCCAGCAGCCCGCAACCGACAGGGCAAACTGAAGCTTTCTTT
TRBJ1-2 TRBD1 TRBV28 NA CASSISRDRGLNGYTF TGTGCCAGCAGTATCAGCCGGGACAGGGGGCTTAATGGCTACACCTTC
TRBJ2-2 NA TRBV11-3 NA CASSRRRGQGGELFF TGTGCCAGCAGCCGACGCAGGGGCCAGGGCGGGGAGCTGTTTTTT
TRBJ1-4 NA TRBV7-8 NA CASLRYPAANEKLFF TGTGCCAGCCTTCGCTATCCCGCGGCTAATGAAAAACTGTTTTTT
TRBJ1-2 NA TRBV13 NA CASSLEFEAARRGYGYTF TGTGCCAGCAGCTTAGAGTTTGAGGCAGCCCGGCGGGGCTACGGCTACACCTTC
TRBJ2-1 NA TRBV27 once CASSLFSYNEQFF TGTGCCAGCAGCCTATTCTCCTACAATGAGCAGTTCTTC
TRBJ1-1 NA TRBV5-4 NA CASSLKAGLSTEAFF TGTGCCAGCAGCTTGAAGGCAGGGTTGAGCACTGAAGCTTTCTTT
TRBJ1-4 NA TRBV4-3 NA CASSQEEGWEKLFF TGCGCCAGCAGCCAAGAGGAGGGGTGGGAAAAACTGTTTTTT
TRBJ2-3 NA TRBV4-1 NA CASSEVGGDTQYF TGCGCCAGCAGCGAAGTGGGGGGAGATACGCAGTATTTT
TRBJ1-1 NA TRBV18 NA CASSPMAASINTEAFF TGTGCCAGCTCACCAATGGCCGCATCCATAAACACTGAAGCTTTCTTT
TRBJ1-1 NA TRBV15 NA CATSRDPGRTEAFF TGTGCCACCAGCAGAGATCCCGGGAGAACTGAAGCTTTCTTT
TRBJ2-5 NA TRBV28 once CASSKGQQETQYF TGTGCCAGCAGCAAAGGACAGCAAGAGACCCAGTACTTC
TRBJ2-7 TRBD2 TRBV5-1 NA CASSLNGREEPGEQYF TGCGCCAGCAGCTTGAACGGGAGGGAAGAGCCTGGCGAGCAGTACTTC
TRBJ1-1 TRBD1 TRBV30 NA CAWSPLVTGAEAFF TGTGCCTGGAGTCCCCTTGTAACAGGGGCTGAAGCTTTCTTT
TRBJ1-1 NA TRBV5-1 NA CASSPATGPNTEAFF TGCGCCAGCAGCCCCGCCACAGGGCCGAACACTGAAGCTTTCTTT
TRBJ1-2 TRBD1 TRBV7-2 NA CASSKQGAMAGYTF TGTGCCAGCAGCAAACAGGGGGCGATGGCTGGCTACACCTTC
TRBJ1-1 TRBD1 TRBV6-5 few CASRRTGGAYAFF TGTGCCAGCAGAAGGACAGGGGGCGCATATGCTTTCTTT
TRBJ1-5 TRBD1 TRBV5-1 few CASSPQGASNQPQHF TGCGCCAGCAGCCCACAGGGGGCAAGCAATCAGCCCCAGCATTTT
TRBJ2-7 NA TRBV5-1 NA CASSLEGVGSSYEQYF TGCGCCAGCAGCTTGGAGGGTGTAGGGAGCTCCTACGAGCAGTACTTC
TRBJ2-1 TRBD2 TRBV6-6 NA CASNIGTSGNNEQFF TGTGCCAGCAACATAGGGACTAGCGGGAACAATGAGCAGTTCTTC
TRBJ2-7 NA TRBV7-2 NA CASSLELRREQYF TGTGCCAGCAGCTTAGAGCTAAGGAGGGAGCAGTACTTC
TRBJ1-2 NA TRBV28 NA CASRDSAGPYGYTF TGTGCCAGCAGAGACAGCGCCGGGCCTTATGGCTACACCTTC
TRBJ1-2 NA TRBV5-1 NA CASSFENYGYTF TGCGCCAGCAGCTTTGAGAACTATGGCTACACCTTC
TRBJ2-1 TRBD2 TRBV5-4 once CASSTQRTSGNEQFF TGTGCCAGCAGCACCCAGCGAACTAGCGGCAATGAGCAGTTCTTC
TRBJ1-2 NA TRBV27 NA CASSVGQHISNYGYTF TGTGCCAGCAGTGTAGGACAGCATATTTCTAACTATGGCTACACCTTC